The TCR beta chain under discussion was sequenced for a study of T cells after somatic rescue of genetic block. The germline V gene has CDR1 SGHAT and CDR2 FQNNGV. This CDR3 spans 17 amino acids. The J segment lost 3 bases and the V segment lost 2 bases, leaving 9 bases of the junction unmatched. The data were produced by immunoSEQ multiplex PCR, yet TCRdb's version contains in-frame clones alone and is incomplete. The sample has roughly 12,000 clones; around 74% are singletons. The chain has TRBV11-2 and TRBJ2-3, with 9 bases lining up with TRBD2. Sequenced sample: peripheral blood mononuclear cells (PBMCs). The TCR was taken from a boy aged 5-17 years. The CDR3 loop reads CASSLILAGWGTDTQYF. The CDR3 DNA reads TGTGCCAGCAGCTTAATTCTAGCGGGGTGGGGTACAGATACGCAGTATTTT. Variable domain in full (rest from reference TRBV11-2 and TRBJ2-3): EAGVAQSPRYKIIEKRQSVAFWCNPISGHATLYWYQQILGQGPKLLIQFQNNGVVDDSQLPKDRFSAERLKGVDSTLKIQPAKLEDSAVYLCASSLILAGWGTDTQYFGPGTRLTVL.